This T cell receptor beta chain was retrieved from a study of T cells expressing NK-cell markers. What made the TCR beta cDNA was 5'RACE template switching with UMIs. Each CDR3 protein gets one entry in TCRdb, which reprocessed the 5' RACE reads and gives no DNA. This listing includes fewer than 40,000 distinct CDR3 sequences. CDR1 MNHEY and CDR2 SMNVEV come from the germline V gene (reference sequence). The length of the CDR3 is 18 residues. Study-wide points: In a few donors, these clonotypes also led the CD3+CD56-NKG2C+ fraction. Dominant NKG2C+ clonotypes were found to form about 1.0-7.0% of CD8+ T cells in six donors.

Worth noting for this clonotype: Its antigen is unidentified.

The sequenced sample was blood T cells: a sorted CD56 or NKG2C T cell subset, CD4+ or CD8+ T cells, or bulk PBMC T cells (not recorded which). The TCR sequence derives from a woman aged 18 to 69 in good health. The chain couples TRBV27 to TRBJ2-3; TCRdb's assignment of TRBD2 cannot be checked, as there is no DNA. CDR3 protein: CASSPPPIGTHIPDTQYF.